This paragraph reports one T cell receptor (beta chain). These data are taken from a study of control samples from healthy donors and cancer patients. The CDR3 is 17 amino acids. J was trimmed by 3 bases and V by 0 bases; bases with no gene match: 7. The germline V gene encodes CDR1 SGHDN and CDR2 FVKESK. This table comes from immunoSEQ multiplex PCR, and its TCRdb copy is limited to in-frame clones, with some not included. The data contain 250,000 to 300,000 clones, around 79% of them seen just once; the ten biggest clones take up 10% to 15%. This chain links TRBV14 with TRBJ2-1; 8 bases fit TRBD2. Source material: PBMCs. The sequence was obtained from an older woman with lung cancer. The CDR3: CASSQDPISGIYNEQFF. For the CDR3, the DNA is TGTGCCAGCAGCCAAGATCCTATTAGCGGGATCTACAATGAGCAGTTCTTC.